A selection of T cell receptor beta chains follows, all from one sample in a study of blood T cell repertoires in COVID-19. This table comes from immunoSEQ multiplex PCR, and its TCRdb copy is limited to in-frame clones, with some not included. This table holds roughly 150,000 clones, 80% to 90% found once. Input material: peripheral blood. These receptors all stem from a woman aged 40 to 55 with acute or convalescent COVID-19. Each CDR3 is given with its conserved first and last residue. D genes are given only for firm matches. A clone size is listed for some rows: how often the clone was seen (once, few, many), or a class if it is expanded.

D: -
V: TRBV6-2/TRBV6-3
size: -
J: TRBJ1-2
CDR3: CASSKNAGSGYTF
DNA: TGTGCCAGCAGCAAGAATGCAGGCTCCGGCTACACCTTC

D: -
V: TRBV19
size: once
J: TRBJ2-7
CDR3: CASSIQGSNEQYF
DNA: TGTGCCAGTAGTATTCAGGGTTCCAACGAGCAGTACTTC

D: TRBD1
V: TRBV11-3
size: -
J: TRBJ2-1
CDR3: CASSSPGQGAAEQFF
DNA: TGTGCCAGCAGCTCACCGGGACAGGGGGCAGCCGAGCAGTTCTTC

D: -
V: TRBV28
size: once
J: TRBJ2-3
CDR3: CASSSSPLGLLYF
DNA: TGTGCCAGCAGTTCCTCGCCGTTGGGACTGTTGTATTTT

D: -
V: TRBV24-1
size: -
J: TRBJ1-1
CDR3: CATRVAENTEAFF
DNA: TGTGCCACCAGAGTCGCAGAGAACACTGAAGCTTTCTTT

D: TRBD2
V: TRBV15
size: -
J: TRBJ2-7
CDR3: CATSRDSGKRVSYEQYF
DNA: TGTGCCACCAGCAGGGATAGCGGGAAGCGCGTCTCCTACGAGCAGTACTTC

D: -
V: TRBV12-3/TRBV12-4
size: -
J: TRBJ1-4
CDR3: CASSPEVNEKLFF
DNA: TGTGCCAGCAGTCCCGAGGTAAATGAAAAACTGTTTTTT

D: -
V: TRBV11-3
size: -
J: TRBJ2-7
CDR3: CASSSGAQTDSYEQYF
DNA: TGTGCCAGCAGCTCAGGTGCCCAAACGGATTCCTACGAGCAGTACTTC

D: TRBD1
V: TRBV5-1
size: -
J: TRBJ1-1
CDR3: CASNPGQGNTEAFF
DNA: TGCGCCAGCAACCCGGGACAGGGGAACACTGAAGCTTTCTTT

D: TRBD1
V: TRBV15
size: -
J: TRBJ1-1
CDR3: CATSRELRGRGDTEAFF
DNA: TGTGCCACCAGCAGAGAATTAAGGGGGCGAGGGGACACTGAAGCTTTCTTT

D: TRBD1
V: TRBV5-3
size: -
J: TRBJ2-5
CDR3: CARSIGGTGFEETQYF
DNA: TGTGCCAGAAGTATTGGCGGGACAGGTTTTGAAGAGACCCAGTACTTC

D: TRBD2
V: TRBV3-1/TRBV3-2
size: -
J: TRBJ2-1
CDR3: CASRQTSGNYEFF
DNA: TGTGCCAGCAGACAGACTAGCGGGAACTACGAATTCTTC

D: -
V: TRBV2
size: -
J: TRBJ2-5
CDR3: CASSEWRMKEETQYF
DNA: TGTGCCAGCAGTGAATGGCGGATGAAAGAAGAGACCCAGTACTTC

D: TRBD1
V: TRBV27
size: -
J: TRBJ1-1
CDR3: CASSQGASGFTEAFF
DNA: TGTGCCAGCAGCCAGGGGGCGTCGGGGTTCACTGAAGCTTTCTTT

D: TRBD1
V: TRBV28
size: -
J: TRBJ1-2
CDR3: CATKGQGARGYTF
DNA: TGTGCCACCAAAGGACAGGGGGCTAGAGGCTACACCTTC

D: TRBD1
V: TRBV4-2
size: -
J: TRBJ2-5
CDR3: CASSQETGDEETQYF
DNA: TGTGCCAGCAGCCAAGAAACAGGGGATGAAGAGACCCAGTACTTC

D: TRBD2
V: TRBV5-1
size: -
J: TRBJ2-1
CDR3: CASSSGLAASYNEQFF
DNA: TGCGCCAGCAGCTCGGGACTAGCGGCATCCTACAATGAGCAGTTCTTC

D: -
V: TRBV29-1
size: once
J: TRBJ2-1
CDR3: CSVLGLYNEQFF
DNA: TGCAGCGTTCTTGGACTCTACAATGAGCAGTTCTTC